What follows is one T cell receptor (beta chain) and its context. Its antigen remains unknown. This sample is part of a study of cytomegalovirus exposure and HLA in healthy donors. PCR involved 60 Vbeta and 13 Jbeta primers. Measured with immunoSEQ multiplex PCR; TCRdb has only the in-frame clones, and not every one. This table holds roughly 290,000 clones, roughly 90% found once. All donors participated as healthy donors of bone marrow. Study results and limitations: It was taken for granted in presence/absence analyses that sequencing depth across donors was roughly uniform.

The source is a woman between 18 and 29 years old in good health and CMV-seronegative. The sample consisted of PBMCs.

CDR3: CASSMFYSNQPQHF. CDR3 nucleotide sequence: TGTGCCAGCAGCATGTTTTATAGCAATCAGCCCCAGCATTTT. The chain couples TRBV7-8 to TRBJ1-5; no reliable D call. Trimming took off 5 bases at V and 0 bases at J, with 8 bases between the two ends. The CDR3 is 14 amino acids. Germline CDR1 reads SGHVS; CDR2 reads FQNEAQ.